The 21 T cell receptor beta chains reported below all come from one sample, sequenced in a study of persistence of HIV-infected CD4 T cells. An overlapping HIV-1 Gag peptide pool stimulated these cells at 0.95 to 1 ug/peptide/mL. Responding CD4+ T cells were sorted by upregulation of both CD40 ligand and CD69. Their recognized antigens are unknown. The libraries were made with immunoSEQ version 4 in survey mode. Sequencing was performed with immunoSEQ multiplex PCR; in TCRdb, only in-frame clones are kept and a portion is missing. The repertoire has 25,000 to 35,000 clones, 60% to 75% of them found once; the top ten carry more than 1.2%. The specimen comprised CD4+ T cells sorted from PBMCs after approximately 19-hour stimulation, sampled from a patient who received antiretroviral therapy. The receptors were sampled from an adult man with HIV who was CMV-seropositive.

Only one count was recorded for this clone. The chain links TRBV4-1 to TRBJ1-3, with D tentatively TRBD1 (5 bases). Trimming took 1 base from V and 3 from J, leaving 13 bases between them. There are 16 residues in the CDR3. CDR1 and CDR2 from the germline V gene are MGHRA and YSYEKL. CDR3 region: CASSQGGARGGNTIYF. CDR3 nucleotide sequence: TGCGCCAGCAGCCAAGGCGGGGCCCGGGGTGGAAACACCATATATTTT.

The CDR3 DNA reads as TGTGCCAGCAGCCCCAGTAGCGGGGGCAATGAGCAGTTCTTC. It specifies CASSPSSGGNEQFF. The rearrangement joins TRBV6-5 to TRBJ2-1; 9 nucleotides line up with TRBD2. The length of the CDR3 is 14 residues. The germline V gene has CDR1 MNHEY and CDR2 SVGAGI. Losses at the gene ends were 6 bases for V and 6 bases for J; bases not matched to a gene: 6.

The CDR3 protein is CASSLGERAYEQYF. DNA of the CDR3: TGTGCCAGCAGCTTAGGCGAGCGGGCCTACGAGCAGTACTTC. The J gene is TRBJ2-7, the V gene TRBV7-9, with TRBD2 as a possible D gene (6 bases). V was pared by 1 base and J by 2 bases, with 9 bases between. The CDR3 runs to 14 residues. CDR1 SEHNR and CDR2 FQNEAQ come from the germline V gene (reference sequence).

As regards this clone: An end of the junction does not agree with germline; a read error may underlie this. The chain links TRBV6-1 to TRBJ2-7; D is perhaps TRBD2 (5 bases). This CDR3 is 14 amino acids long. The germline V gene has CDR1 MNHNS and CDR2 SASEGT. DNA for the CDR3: TGTGCCAGCAGTGAAGCCCGGCCCTTGGACTGGCCACGTTGG. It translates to CASSEARPLDWPRW.

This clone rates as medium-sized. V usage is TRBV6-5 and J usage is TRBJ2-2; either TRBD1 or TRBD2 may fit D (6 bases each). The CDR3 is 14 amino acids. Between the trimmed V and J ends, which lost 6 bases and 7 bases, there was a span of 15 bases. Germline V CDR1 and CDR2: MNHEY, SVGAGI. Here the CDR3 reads CASRDRSGGGELFF. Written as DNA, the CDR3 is TGTGCCAGCAGAGACAGGTCCGGGGGCGGGGAGCTGTTTTTT.

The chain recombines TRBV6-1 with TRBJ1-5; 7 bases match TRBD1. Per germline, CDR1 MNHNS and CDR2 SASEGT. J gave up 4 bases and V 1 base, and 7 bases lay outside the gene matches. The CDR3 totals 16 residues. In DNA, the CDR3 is TGTGCCAGCAGTGAAGAAAGGGGACAGCCGAATCAGCCCCAGCATTTT. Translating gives CASSEERGQPNQPQHF.

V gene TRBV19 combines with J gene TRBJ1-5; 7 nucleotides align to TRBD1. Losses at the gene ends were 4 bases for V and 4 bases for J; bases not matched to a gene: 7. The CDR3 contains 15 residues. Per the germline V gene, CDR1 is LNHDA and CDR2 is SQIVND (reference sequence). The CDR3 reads CASSRDRAKNQPQHF. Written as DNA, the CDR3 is TGTGCCAGTAGTAGAGACAGGGCCAAAAATCAGCCCCAGCATTTT.

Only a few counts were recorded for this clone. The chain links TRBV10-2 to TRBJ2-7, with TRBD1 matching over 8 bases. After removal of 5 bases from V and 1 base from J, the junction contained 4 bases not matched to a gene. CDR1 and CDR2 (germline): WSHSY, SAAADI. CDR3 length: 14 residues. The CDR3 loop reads CASSTRTGSYEQYF. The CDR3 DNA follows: TGCGCCAGCAGTACGAGGACAGGGTCCTACGAGCAGTACTTC.

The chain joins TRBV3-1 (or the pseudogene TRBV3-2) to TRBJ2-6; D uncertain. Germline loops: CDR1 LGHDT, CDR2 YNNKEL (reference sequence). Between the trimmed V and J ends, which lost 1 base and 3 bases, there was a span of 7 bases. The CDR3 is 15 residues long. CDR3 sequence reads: CASSQGFGGANVLTF. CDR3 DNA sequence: TGTGCCAGCAGCCAAGGGTTCGGTGGGGCCAACGTCCTGACTTTC.

This CDR3 reads CASSGGQRLYEQYF. The CDR3 nucleotides are TGTGCCAGCAGTGGGGGACAGCGACTCTACGAGCAGTACTTC. The chain uses TRBV28 and TRBJ2-7, with 7 bases identical to TRBD1. V dropped 5 bases and J dropped 3; count of bases not matched to a gene: 7. This CDR3 has 14 amino acids. Germline CDR1 reads MDHEN; CDR2 reads SYDVKM.

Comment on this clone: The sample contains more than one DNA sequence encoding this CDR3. The DNA of the CDR3 is TGCGCCAGCAGCTCCACGGGGGGCTGGGGGGAGACCCAGTACTTC. Protein product: CASSSTGGWGETQYF. V gene TRBV5-1 combines with J gene TRBJ2-5; maybe TRBD2 (7 bases). This CDR3 comprises 15 residues. V was clipped by 3 bases and J by 5 bases, with 17 bases between them. Germline V gives CDR1 SGHRS, CDR2 YFSETQ.

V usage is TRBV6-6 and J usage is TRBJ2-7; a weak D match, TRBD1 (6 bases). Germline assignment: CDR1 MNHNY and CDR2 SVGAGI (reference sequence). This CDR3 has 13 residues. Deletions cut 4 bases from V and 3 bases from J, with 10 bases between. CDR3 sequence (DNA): TGTGCCAGCAGTTCCATACAGGGCTACGAGCAGTACTTC. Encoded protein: CASSSIQGYEQYF.

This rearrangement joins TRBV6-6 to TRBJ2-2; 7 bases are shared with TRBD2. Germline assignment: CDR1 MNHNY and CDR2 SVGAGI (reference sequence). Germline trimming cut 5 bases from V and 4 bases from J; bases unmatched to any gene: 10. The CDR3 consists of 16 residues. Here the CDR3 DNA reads TGTGCCAGCAGTCCCACATGGGGGGGAGGCACCGGGGAGCTGTTTTTT. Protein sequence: CASSPTWGGGTGELFF.

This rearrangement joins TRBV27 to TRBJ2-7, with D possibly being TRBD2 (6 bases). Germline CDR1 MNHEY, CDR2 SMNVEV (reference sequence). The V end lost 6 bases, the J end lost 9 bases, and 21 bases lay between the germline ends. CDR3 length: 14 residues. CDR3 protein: CASSQKPAGQTQYF. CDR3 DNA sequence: TGTGCCAGCAGCCAAAAACCCGCGGGGCAGACGCAGTACTTC.

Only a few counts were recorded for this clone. The chain's CDR3 is CASGRGGSGEQYF. The CDR3, as DNA: TGTGCCAGCGGACGGGGGGGCAGTGGGGAGCAGTACTTC. This chain joins TRBV12-3 or TRBV12-4 and TRBJ2-7, with TRBD2 matching 8 bases. This CDR3 has 13 amino acids. J lost 7 bases, V lost 8 bases, and 10 bases had no gene match.

CDR3 sequence (DNA): TGTGCCAGCAGTGGGGGTCCCGGGACAGGCAGGACGTCCTACGAGCAGTACTTC. Translating gives CASSGGPGTGRTSYEQYF. J is TRBJ2-7 and V is TRBV2, with TRBD1 matching 8 bases. The CDR3 is 18 amino acids. Germline V gene lookup returns CDR1 SNHLY and CDR2 FYNNEI. V was pared by 4 bases and J by 1 base, with 15 bases of the junction left unmatched.

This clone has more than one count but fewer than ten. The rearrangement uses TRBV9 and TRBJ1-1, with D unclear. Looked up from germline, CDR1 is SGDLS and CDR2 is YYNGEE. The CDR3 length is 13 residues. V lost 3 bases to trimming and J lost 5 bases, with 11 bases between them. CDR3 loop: CASSASDGTEAFF. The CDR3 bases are TGTGCCAGCAGCGCTTCGGACGGAACTGAAGCTTTCTTT.

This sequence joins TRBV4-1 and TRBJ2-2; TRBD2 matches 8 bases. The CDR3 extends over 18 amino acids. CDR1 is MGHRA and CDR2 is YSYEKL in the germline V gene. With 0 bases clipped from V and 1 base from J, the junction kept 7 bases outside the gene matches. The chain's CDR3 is CASSQDYWSGGNTGELFF. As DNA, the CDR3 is TGCGCCAGCAGCCAAGATTATTGGAGCGGGGGGAACACCGGGGAGCTGTTTTTT.

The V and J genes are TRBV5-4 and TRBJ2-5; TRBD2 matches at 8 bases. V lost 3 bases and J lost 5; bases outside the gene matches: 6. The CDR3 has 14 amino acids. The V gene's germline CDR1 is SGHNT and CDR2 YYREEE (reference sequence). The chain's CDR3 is CASSSGGPKETQYF. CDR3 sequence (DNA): TGTGCCAGCAGCTCGGGGGGGCCTAAGGAGACCCAGTACTTC.

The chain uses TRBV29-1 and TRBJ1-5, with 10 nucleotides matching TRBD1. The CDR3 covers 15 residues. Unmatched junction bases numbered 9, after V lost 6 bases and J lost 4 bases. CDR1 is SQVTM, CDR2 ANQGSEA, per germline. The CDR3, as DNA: TGCAGCGTCATCCCGGGGGGACAGGGGAATCAGCCCCAGCATTTT. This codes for CSVIPGGQGNQPQHF.

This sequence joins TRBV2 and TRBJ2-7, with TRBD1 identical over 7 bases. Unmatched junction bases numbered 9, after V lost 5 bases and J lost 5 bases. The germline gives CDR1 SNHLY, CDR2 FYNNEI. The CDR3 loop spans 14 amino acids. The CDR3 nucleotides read TGTGCCAGCAGTTATCTACAGGGGTTTCACGAGCAGTACTTC. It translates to CASSYLQGFHEQYF.